Below, one T cell receptor beta chain is given with its context. The data were taken from a study of control samples from healthy donors and cancer patients. This CDR3 comprises 13 residues. Between the trimmed V and J ends, which lost 5 bases and 5 bases, there was a span of 10 bases. Germline CDR1 MNHEY, CDR2 SVGAGI. This table comes from immunoSEQ multiplex PCR, and its TCRdb copy is limited to in-frame clones, with some not included. The repertoire holds 100,000 to 150,000 clones, with 92% as singletons. This chain connects TRBV6-5 to TRBJ1-5; D might be TRBD1 (5 bases). Material for sequencing was blood. The source is a woman in her fifties or sixties in good health. CDR3 nucleotides: TGTGCCAGCAGTCGACAGCCCTATCAGCCCCAGCATTTT. It encodes CASSRQPYQPQHF.